The T cell receptor beta chain under discussion was sequenced for a study of cytomegalovirus exposure and HLA in healthy donors. Regarding the study as a whole: Researchers reported that a few CMV-associated chains were confirmed in vitro as CMV antigen-specific.

Remarks on this clone: The target antigen is unknown.

Produced via immunoSEQ multiplex PCR; TCRdb's table is partial and in-frame only. The data contain 65,000 to 85,000 clones, 95% of them singletons. Material: PBMCs. The TCR was taken from a woman aged 18-30 years in good health and CMV-seronegative.

CDR3 coding DNA: TGTGCCAGCAGTCCGCCGGGACAGGGCTTCTATGGCTACACCTTC. This codes for CASSPPGQGFYGYTF. This chain uses TRBV28 with TRBJ1-2; 9 bases fit TRBD1. The CDR3 totals 15 residues. Looked up from germline, CDR1 is MDHEN and CDR2 is SYDVKM. Trimming took 5 bases from V and 4 from J; bases not matched to a gene: 8.